This passage covers 18 T cell receptor beta chains from one sample sequenced in a study of blood T cell repertoires in COVID-19. Data came from immunoSEQ multiplex PCR; TCRdb stores just in-frame clones and leaves some out. The table shows more than 250,000 clones, with less than 85% occurring only once. Sequences were obtained from peripheral blood. These TCRs come from a man in his sixties who had recovered from COVID-19.

J is TRBJ2-3 and V is TRBV7-3; 13 bases map to TRBD2. CDR3 length equals 16 residues. V shed 4 bases and J 2 bases; nucleotides not matched to a gene: 3. Germline V gene data show CDR1 as SGHTA and CDR2 as FQGTGA. The CDR3 bases are TGTGCCAGCAGCTACGGGACTAGCGGGGCCACAGATACGCAGTATTTT. Its protein product is CASSYGTSGATDTQYF.

This chain joins TRBV28 and TRBJ2-6; D is unclear. V lost 5 bases and J lost 0, with 5 bases in between. Germline V lookup: CDR1 MDHEN, CDR2 SYDVKM. The CDR3 spans 14 residues. CDR3 residues: CASSTYSGANVLTF. CDR3 bases: TGTGCCAGCAGTACTTACTCTGGGGCCAACGTCCTGACTTTC.

This sequence joins TRBV6-1 and TRBJ1-2; 9 bases fit TRBD1. J gave up 9 bases and V 2 bases, and 7 bases lay outside the gene matches. This CDR3 has 14 residues. Per germline, CDR1 MNHNS and CDR2 SASEGT. The CDR3: CASSERGTGLSYTF. The CDR3 bases are TGTGCCAGCAGTGAACGGGGGACAGGGCTAAGCTACACCTTC.

V gene TRBV19 combines with J gene TRBJ1-5; D is undetermined. Trimming took off 7 bases at V and 1 base at J, with 14 bases between the two ends. The CDR3 length is 15 residues. Germline V gene data show CDR1 as LNHDA and CDR2 as SQIVND (reference sequence). The CDR3 nucleotides read TGTGCCAGTACCATCTCGGGGAGGAGCAATCAGCCCCAGCATTTT. Residues: CASTISGRSNQPQHF.

This rearrangement joins TRBV5-1 to TRBJ2-2, with D possibly TRBD2 on 5 matching bases. Germline V gives CDR1 SGHRS, CDR2 YFSETQ. Deletions cut 4 bases from V and 4 bases from J, with 17 bases between. There are 16 residues in the CDR3. The chain's CDR3 is CASSALVRGPTGELFF. The CDR3 DNA follows: TGCGCCAGCAGCGCGCTTGTCCGGGGTCCCACCGGGGAGCTGTTTTTT.

The chain carries TRBV18 and TRBJ1-1, with D unclear. The CDR3 consists of 15 residues. Trimming pared 1 base from V and 3 bases from J, leaving 12 bases between. Germline CDR1 KGHSH, CDR2 LQKENI. In DNA form, the CDR3 reads TGTGCCAGCTCACCACGGTTGTCGGCGGACACTGAAGCTTTCTTT. Translated: CASSPRLSADTEAFF.

V and J are TRBV6-1 and TRBJ2-2; D gene ambiguous. With 2 bases removed from V and 1 base from J, the gap between germline ends came to 5 bases. In germline, CDR1 is MNHNS, CDR2 SASEGT. The CDR3 is 14 residues long. CDR3 bases: TGTGCCAGCAGTGAACACTGGAACACCGGGGAGCTGTTTTTT. It codes for CASSEHWNTGELFF.

This clone was found once. This sequence joins TRBV19 and TRBJ2-2; TRBD2 aligns across 7 bases. The CDR3 consists of 16 residues. Germline-derived CDR1 and CDR2 are LNHDA and SQIVND (reference sequence). V trimming: 4 bases; J trimming: 1 base; junction bases outside the gene matches: 6. CDR3 coding DNA: TGTGCCAGTAGTACCGGGACTACTCAGAACACCGGGGAGCTGTTTTTT. Translating gives CASSTGTTQNTGELFF.

The chain carries TRBV19 and TRBJ2-2; D gene uncertain. Germline V gives CDR1 LNHDA, CDR2 SQIVND (reference sequence). CDR3 size: 15 residues. V gave up 3 bases and J gave up 4 bases, with 12 bases separating them. CDR3 DNA sequence: TGTGCCAGTAGTATCCCCCAGGCAGTCACCGGGGAGCTGTTTTTT. Translated: CASSIPQAVTGELFF.

The chain couples TRBV28 to TRBJ1-4; no firm D call. This CDR3 has 12 amino acids. V dropped 7 bases and J dropped 0 bases, with 3 bases sitting between them. From germline, CDR1 is MDHEN and CDR2 SYDVKM. The CDR3 DNA is TGTGCCAGCACTACAACTAATGAAAAACTGTTTTTT. Protein product: CASTTTNEKLFF.

The CDR3 spells CAISPSPLAGVHPPPDTQYF. CDR3 nucleotides: TGTGCCATCAGCCCCAGCCCGCTAGCGGGAGTTCATCCCCCCCCAGATACGCAGTATTTT. The J gene is TRBJ2-3, the V gene TRBV10-3, with TRBD2 matching over 10 bases. The CDR3 covers 20 residues. Germline V gene lookup returns CDR1 ENHRY and CDR2 SYGVKD. Losses at the gene ends were 6 bases for V and 4 bases for J; bases not matched to a gene: 22.

V is TRBV6-1 and J is TRBJ1-3, with 7 bases fitting TRBD1. V shed 2 bases, J shed 4 bases, and the junction held 8 bases outside the gene matches. Germline lookup yields CDR1 MNHNS and CDR2 SASEGT. The CDR3 length is 16 residues. In DNA, the CDR3 is TGTGCCAGCAGTGAAAGGGGACAGCTCGGCGGAAACACCATATATTTT. Translated: CASSERGQLGGNTIYF.

This chain links TRBV5-1 with TRBJ1-1; tentative D call: TRBD1 (6 bases). From germline, CDR1 is SGHRS and CDR2 YFSETQ. CDR3 length equals 15 residues. Trimming pared 0 bases from V and 1 base from J, leaving 10 bases between. CDR3 sequence: CASSLVARGNTEAFF. The CDR3 nucleotides read TGCGCCAGCAGCTTGGTGGCCAGGGGGAACACTGAAGCTTTCTTT.

V and J are TRBV29-1 and TRBJ2-2, with 13 positions matching TRBD2. CDR1 is SQVTM, CDR2 ANQGSEA, per germline. The CDR3 has 15 residues. V lost 5 bases, J lost 5 bases, and 5 bases stayed unmatched. The CDR3 reads CSVRTSGRQTGELFF. CDR3 DNA sequence: TGCAGCGTTCGGACTAGCGGGAGACAGACCGGGGAGCTGTTTTTT.

This clone was detected once. V gene TRBV5-5 combines with J gene TRBJ2-1; possible D gene TRBD2, 5 bases. The CDR3 runs to 15 residues. The V and J ends lost 1 base and 0 bases respectively, with 8 bases between them. CDR1 and CDR2 from the germline V gene are SGHKS and YYEKEE (reference sequence). The DNA of the CDR3 is TGTGCCAGCAGCTTGAGTCTAGCCTCCTACAATGAGCAGTTCTTC. Translated, it gives CASSLSLASYNEQFF.

This sequence joins TRBV24-1 and TRBJ2-4; 7 bases fit TRBD2. V gave up 4 bases and J gave up 6 bases; unmatched junction bases: 8. The CDR3 extends over 15 amino acids. Germline loops: CDR1 KGHDR, CDR2 SFDVKD. The CDR3 protein is CATSDTGGEGNIQYF. CDR3 DNA sequence: TGTGCCACCAGTGACACGGGTGGGGAGGGAAACATTCAGTACTTC.

The rearrangement joins TRBV6-5 to TRBJ1-5, with D possibly being TRBD1 (5 bases). The length of the CDR3 is 14 residues. Trimming removed 8 bases at V and 2 bases at J, with 13 bases between. Germline loops: CDR1 MNHEY, CDR2 SVGAGI. The DNA for the CDR3 is TGTGCCAGCCAGGTCTCGACAGGCAATCAGCCCCAGCATTTT. Encoded protein: CASQVSTGNQPQHF.

The rearrangement joins TRBV7-9 to TRBJ1-2; D is ambiguous. Deletions cut 1 base from V and 6 bases from J, with 9 bases between. Germline CDR1 is SEHNR and CDR2 is FQNEAQ (reference sequence). The CDR3 is made up of 13 amino acids. CDR3 residues: CASSLGAGNGYTF. CDR3 bases: TGTGCCAGCAGCTTAGGGGCGGGTAATGGCTACACCTTC.